The 10 T cell receptor beta chains presented below share a single source sample, sequenced in a study of CD8 T cells in ankylosing spondylitis. TCRdb processed the 5' RACE reads anew with MiXCR; each CDR3 protein has one entry. The sample contains about 250,000 distinct CDR3 sequences, roughly 32% of which appear only once. Material: blood, either unsorted or a sorted T cell fraction (not recorded which). The receptors come from a male donor with ankylosing spondylitis or in good health (not recorded which).

The chain combines TRBV29-1 with TRBJ2-1; TRBD2 aligns across 9 bases. The CDR3 has 12 residues. In germline, CDR1 is SQVTM, CDR2 ANQGSEA. The junction had 3 bases not matched to a gene; V was cut back by 7 bases and J by 5 bases. CDR3 bases: TGCAGCGGCGGGGGGGCGGACAATGAGCAGTTCTTC. Translated: CSGGGADNEQFF.

The rearrangement uses TRBV20-1 and TRBJ2-4; possibly TRBD2 for D (6 bases). Germline V gene sequence: CDR1 DFQATT, CDR2 SNEGSKA (reference sequence). There are 16 residues in the CDR3. V was clipped by 3 bases and J by 0 bases, with 15 bases between them. The CDR3 coding sequence is TGCAGTGCTAGTCAGGGAGGCCTTCTAGCCAAAAACATTCAGTACTTC. This encodes CSASQGGLLAKNIQYF.

The chain is built from TRBV29-1 and TRBJ2-4; D gene unclear. Deletions cut 5 bases from V and 1 base from J, with 3 bases between. The CDR3 totals 11 residues. The germline CDR1 and CDR2 sequences are SQVTM and ANQGSEA. The CDR3 here is CSVKAKNIQYF. CDR3 coding DNA: TGCAGCGTTAAGGCCAAAAACATTCAGTACTTC.

CDR3 bases: TGTGCCAGCAGTTTGGTTGGTCAGGCTTCGATAAAGACTGAAGCTTTCTTT. This translates into CASSLVGQASIKTEAFF. The chain couples TRBV28 to TRBJ1-1; D gene ambiguous. The CDR3 is made up of 17 amino acids. CDR1 is MDHEN and CDR2 is SYDVKM in the germline V gene. The V end lost 3 bases, the J end lost 5 bases, and 22 bases lay between the germline ends.

The sample holds a few counts of this clonotype. The J gene is TRBJ2-5, the V gene TRBV5-1; D perhaps matches TRBD1 (6 bases). V lost 2 bases to trimming and J lost 2 bases, with 10 bases between them. CDR1 SGHRS and CDR2 YFSETQ come from the germline V gene. The CDR3 runs to 14 residues. The CDR3 reads CASSFVRGQETQYF. The CDR3 nucleotides read TGCGCCAGCAGCTTCGTGAGGGGGCAAGAGACCCAGTACTTC.

This chain uses TRBV20-1 with TRBJ1-1, with 7 bases aligning to TRBD1. Germline lookup yields CDR1 DFQATT and CDR2 SNEGSKA (reference sequence). This CDR3 is 13 amino acids long. The trim removed 1 base at V and 8 bases at J, leaving 7 bases unmatched. The CDR3 sequence: CSARGTGELEAFF. In DNA form, the CDR3 reads TGCAGTGCTAGAGGTACAGGGGAGTTAGAAGCTTTCTTT.

CDR3 sequence (DNA): TGCAGTGCTAGACCGGGACAGGGAACTGGAAACACCATATATTTT. Translation: CSARPGQGTGNTIYF. The chain employs TRBV20-1 and TRBJ1-3; 9 bases are shared with TRBD1. From germline, CDR1 is DFQATT and CDR2 SNEGSKA (reference sequence). J lost 2 bases, V lost 2 bases, and 4 bases had no gene match. This CDR3 comprises 15 residues.

The chain has TRBV10-3 and TRBJ1-1; D uncertain. The CDR3 spans 13 residues. CDR1 ENHRY and CDR2 SYGVKD come from the germline V gene. The germline V and J ends were trimmed by 0 bases and 6 bases, with 8 bases remaining between them. The chain's CDR3 is CAISESIAAEAFF. The DNA of the CDR3 is TGTGCCATCAGTGAGTCGATTGCGGCTGAAGCTTTCTTT.

As DNA, the CDR3 is TGTGCCAGCAGCCAAGAATCCAGCGGGGGTCCGGATACGCAGTATTTT. Its translation is CASSQESSGGPDTQYF. The genes are TRBV4-2 and TRBJ2-3; TRBD2 agrees at 8 bases. Germline V CDR1 and CDR2: LGHNA, YNFKEQ. Trimming took 0 bases from V and 6 from J; bases not matched to a gene: 8. This CDR3 is 16 amino acids long.

The chain recombines TRBV6-1 with TRBJ1-2; perhaps TRBD1 as D (5 bases). The V gene lost 5 bases and the J gene lost 8 bases, with 18 bases spanning the gap. Germline V gene sequence: CDR1 MNHNS, CDR2 SASEGT. The CDR3 runs 14 residues. The CDR3 here is CASSPGTAGRGYTF. The DNA of the CDR3 is TGTGCCAGCAGTCCGGGGACGGCGGGAAGGGGCTACACCTTC.